This entry lists 6 T cell receptor beta chains sequenced from one sample in a study of blood T cell repertoires in COVID-19. Using immunoSEQ multiplex PCR, the repertoire was profiled, and TCRdb retains in-frame clones only, with some absent. The table lists about 340,000 clones, around 83% of them singletons. Sequenced sample: peripheral blood. The source is a man aged 25 to 40 with active or convalescent COVID-19.

The chain uses TRBV7-6 and TRBJ2-5; 9 bases map to TRBD2. Losses at the gene ends were 2 bases for V and 0 bases for J; bases not matched to a gene: 4. Looked up from germline, CDR1 is SGHVS and CDR2 is FNYEAQ. The CDR3 has 16 residues. The CDR3 coding sequence is TGTGCCAGCAGCTTAAGGGCTAGCGGGAACCAAGAGACCCAGTACTTC. Translation: CASSLRASGNQETQYF.

CDR3 DNA: TGTGCCAGCAGTTACCTTCAGGGGAGCGGAGGCTACACCTTC. This sequence encodes CASSYLQGSGGYTF. V is TRBV6-5 and J is TRBJ1-2, with D possibly being TRBD1 (6 bases). This CDR3 is built from 14 residues. Germline lookup yields CDR1 MNHEY and CDR2 SVGAGI. The V gene lost 2 bases and the J gene lost 8 bases, with 15 bases spanning the gap.

This clone was seen more than once but under ten times. This rearrangement joins TRBV28 to TRBJ1-1, with a possible D match to TRBD1 (6 bases). Trimming pared 3 bases from V and 3 bases from J, leaving 20 bases between. There are 17 residues in the CDR3. Germline CDR1 MDHEN, CDR2 SYDVKM. CDR3 protein: CASSFAQGLGLDTEAFF. The CDR3 DNA follows: TGTGCCAGCAGTTTTGCCCAGGGGCTCGGATTGGACACTGAAGCTTTCTTT. The entire variable domain, with the rest obtained from reference TRBV28 and TRBJ1-1, is as follows: DVKVTQSSRYLVKRTGEKVFLECVQDMDHENMFWYRQDPGLGLRLIYFSYDVKMKEKGDIPEGYSVSREKKERFSLILESASTNQTSMYLCASSFAQGLGLDTEAFFGQGTRLTVV.

The sample holds one count of this clone. The chain combines TRBV4-1 with TRBJ1-3; 11 bases line up with TRBD1. The CDR3 covers 14 residues. The V gene's germline CDR1 is MGHRA and CDR2 YSYEKL. Trimming cost V 5 bases and J 7 bases; bases outside gene matches: 4. The DNA of the CDR3 is TGCGCCAGCAGCTACCGGGACAGGGGGAACACCATATATTTT. It is translated as CASSYRDRGNTIYF.

The rearrangement links TRBV6-6 to TRBJ2-7; D is uncertain. There are 16 residues in the CDR3. Trimming stripped 6 bases from V and 3 bases from J, with 21 bases between. Germline assignment: CDR1 MNHNY and CDR2 SVGAGI (reference sequence). The CDR3 is CASRSPRVPYYYEQYF. The CDR3 DNA follows: TGTGCCAGCAGGAGCCCTCGGGTACCGTATTACTACGAGCAGTACTTC.

In DNA, the CDR3 is TGTGCCAGCAGGACGACAGCTAACTATGGCTACACCTTC. Residues: CASRTTANYGYTF. This chain joins TRBV28 and TRBJ1-2; a weak D match, TRBD1 (5 bases). This CDR3 contains 13 residues. The V gene lost 6 bases and the J gene lost 0 bases, with 8 bases spanning the gap. Germline CDR1 MDHEN, CDR2 SYDVKM.